Listed here is a single T cell receptor beta chain. Libraries were prepared by immunoSEQ multiplex PCR; TCRdb keeps only in-frame clonotypes and omits some of them. The sample consists of roughly 150,000 clones, over 80% of them appearing once. CDR3 length: 15 amino acids. V lost 3 bases to trimming and J lost 3 bases, with 9 bases between them. Germline loops: CDR1 KGHSH, CDR2 LQKENI. This sample stems from a study of blood T cell repertoires in COVID-19. Study-wide background: Spain, Italy and the United States supplied samples that represented acute and convalescent COVID-19. The analysed material was cDNA or gDNA that came from T cells, B-cell-depleted T cells, or PBMCs.

Categorization into cohorts depended on clinical history that participants reported. The source of this sequence is a woman aged 40-49 years who had recovered from COVID-19. The V and J genes are TRBV18 and TRBJ2-6; possibly TRBD2 for D (5 bases). What was sequenced was PBMCs or T cells enriched from blood (not recorded which). CDR3 bases: TGTGCCAGCTCACCCGAGGGATTTGGGGCCAACGTCCTGACTTTC. It is translated as CASSPEGFGANVLTF.